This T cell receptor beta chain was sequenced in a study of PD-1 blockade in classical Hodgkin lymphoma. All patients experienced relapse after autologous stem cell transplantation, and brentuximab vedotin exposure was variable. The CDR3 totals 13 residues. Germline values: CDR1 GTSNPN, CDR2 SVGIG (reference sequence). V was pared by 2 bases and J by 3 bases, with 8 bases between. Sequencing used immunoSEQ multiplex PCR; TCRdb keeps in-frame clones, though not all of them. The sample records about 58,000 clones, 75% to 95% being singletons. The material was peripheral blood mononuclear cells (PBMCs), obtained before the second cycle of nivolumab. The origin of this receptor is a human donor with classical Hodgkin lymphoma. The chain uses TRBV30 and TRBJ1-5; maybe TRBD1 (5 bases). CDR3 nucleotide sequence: TGTGCCTGGAGTTCTGGGGCCAATCAGCCCCAGCATTTT. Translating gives CAWSSGANQPQHF.